The clone carrying this TCR beta chain was seen once. Germline CDR1 is SGHTA and CDR2 is FQGTGA. The CDR3 runs 16 residues. J was trimmed by 7 bases and V by 0 bases; bases with no gene match: 6. Survey-level TCR beta sequencing used the immunoSEQ assay. Sequencing was performed with immunoSEQ multiplex PCR; in TCRdb, only in-frame clones are kept and a portion is missing. The sample lists 45,000 to 55,000 clones; approximately 93% were seen once. This sequence joins TRBV7-3 and TRBJ2-1; 10 positions match TRBD2. The specimen was PBMCs. The TCR originated in a man aged 35 to 55 with rheumatoid arthritis. The chain's CDR3 is CASSLTPSGGFNEQFF. The CDR3 nucleotides read TGTGCCAGCAGCTTAACTCCTAGCGGGGGTTTTAATGAGCAGTTCTTC.